This T cell receptor beta chain was sequenced for a study of identical twins. Study results and caveats: Cord blood beta clonotypes that were abundant carried fewer insertions, and memory repertoires showed no such trend.

Each CDR3 protein is one row after TCRdb ran MiXCR on the 5' RACE reads. The sample lists some 900,000 distinct CDR3 sequences; 9% to 15% were seen once. Germline V CDR1 and CDR2: LGHDT, YNNKEL (reference sequence). This CDR3 is 14 amino acids long. The V and J ends lost 4 bases and 8 bases, in that order; junction bases with no gene match: 10. In regard to this clonotype: Antigen unknown.

These data were also reused for a study on yellow fever vaccine responses in identical twins. That paper states: Vaccine-induced T cell responses in twins were reportedly observed to appear partly convergent, partly personalized.

The sequence derives from a woman between 18 and 29 years old in good health. The specimen was PBMCs. This chain links TRBV3-1 with TRBJ1-2; 7 bases map to TRBD1. CDR3 in amino acids: CASSLQDRVSGYTF. CDR3 nucleotide sequence: TGTGCCAGCAGCCTTCAAGACAGGGTGAGCGGCTACACCTTC.